This TCR beta chain comes out of a study of T cell responses to AZD1222 COVID-19 vaccine. Broader study findings: Spike-wide vaccine-associated CD4 TCRs dominated at 160-218 and 743-854. At baseline, just a handful of AZD1222 recipients tested seropositive.

This CDR3 has 15 amino acids. The ends lost 0 bases at V and 8 bases at J; junction bases unmatched: 7. Germline V gene data show CDR1 as MNHEY and CDR2 as SVGEGT. The protocol was immunoSEQ multiplex PCR, while the TCRdb copy is restricted to in-frame clones and leaves out a portion. This table has about 53,000 clones, approximately 88% appearing once. The sample holds a few counts of this clone. Its matching antigen is unknown. The sequencing used peripheral blood, collected on day 0 of AZD1222 vaccination. This chain links TRBV6-2 or TRBV6-3 with TRBJ2-1; TRBD2 matches 7 bases. This receptor was taken from an adult in good health. CDR3 sequence: CASSYSGGSYDEQFF. DNA of the CDR3: TGTGCCAGCAGTTACTCTGGCGGGAGTTATGATGAGCAGTTCTTC.